This passage covers 2 T cell receptor beta chains from one sample sequenced in a study of siplizumab effects on memory and regulatory T cells. Only in-frame clones appear in the TCRdb table, and some are missing; sequencing was by immunoSEQ multiplex PCR. Altogether roughly 25,000 clones are present, around 83% being singletons, with the ten largest covering under 30%. Specimen: memory CD4+ T cells sorted from blood. The source is a human donor in good health.

This chain links TRBV4-2 with TRBJ2-6, with D tentatively TRBD1 (5 bases). Trimming left V 1 base short and J 4 bases short, with 14 bases between. Germline V CDR1 and CDR2: LGHNA, YNFKEQ. This CDR3 spans 17 amino acids. CDR3 bases: TGTGCCAGCAGCCAAGTGGGGTGGGGCTCCGGGGCCAACGTCCTGACTTTC. It translates to CASSQVGWGSGANVLTF.

The chain uses TRBV5-1 and TRBJ1-1; possible D gene TRBD1, 5 bases. With 3 bases removed from V and 3 bases from J, the gap between germline ends came to 12 bases. This CDR3 region has 14 residues. The V gene's germline CDR1 is SGHRS and CDR2 YFSETQ. This CDR3 reads CASSYGIRDTEAFF. The CDR3 nucleotides read TGCGCCAGCAGCTACGGGATCAGGGACACTGAAGCTTTCTTT.